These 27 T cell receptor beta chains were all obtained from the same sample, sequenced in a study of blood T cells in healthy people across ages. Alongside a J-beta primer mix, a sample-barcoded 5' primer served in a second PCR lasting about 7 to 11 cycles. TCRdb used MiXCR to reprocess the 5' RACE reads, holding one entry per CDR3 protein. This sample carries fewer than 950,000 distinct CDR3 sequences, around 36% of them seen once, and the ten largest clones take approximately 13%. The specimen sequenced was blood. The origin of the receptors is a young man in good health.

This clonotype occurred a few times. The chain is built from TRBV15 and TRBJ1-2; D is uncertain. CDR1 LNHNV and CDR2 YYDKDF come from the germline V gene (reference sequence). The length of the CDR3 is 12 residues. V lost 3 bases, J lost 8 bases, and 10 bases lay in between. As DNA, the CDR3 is TGTGCCACCAGCAGCAGGTCTACCGGCTACACCTTC. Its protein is CATSSRSTGYTF.

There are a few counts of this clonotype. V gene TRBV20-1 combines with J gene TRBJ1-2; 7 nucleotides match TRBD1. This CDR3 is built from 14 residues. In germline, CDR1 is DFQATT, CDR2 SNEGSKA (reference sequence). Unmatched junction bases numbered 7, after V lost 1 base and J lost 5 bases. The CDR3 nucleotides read TGCAGTGCTAGAGTCCCGGGACAGACATATGGCTACACCTTC. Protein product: CSARVPGQTYGYTF.

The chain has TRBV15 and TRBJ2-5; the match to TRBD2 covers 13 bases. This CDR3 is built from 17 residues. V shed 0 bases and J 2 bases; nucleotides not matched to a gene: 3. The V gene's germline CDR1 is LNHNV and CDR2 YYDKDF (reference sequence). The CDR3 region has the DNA TGTGCCACCAGCAGAGATTGGACTAGCGGGGGACAAGAGACCCAGTACTTC. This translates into CATSRDWTSGGQETQYF.

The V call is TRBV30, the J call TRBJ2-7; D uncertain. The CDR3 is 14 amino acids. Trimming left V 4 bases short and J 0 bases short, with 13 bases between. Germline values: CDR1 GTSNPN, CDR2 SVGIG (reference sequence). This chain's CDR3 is CAWKLTGGSYEQYF. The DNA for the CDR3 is TGTGCCTGGAAACTCACGGGCGGCTCCTACGAGCAGTACTTC.

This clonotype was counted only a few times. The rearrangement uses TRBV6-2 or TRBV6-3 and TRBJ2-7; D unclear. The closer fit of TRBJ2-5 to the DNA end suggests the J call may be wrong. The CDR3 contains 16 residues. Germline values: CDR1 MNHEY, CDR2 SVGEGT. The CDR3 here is CASSYSMFSSYETQYF. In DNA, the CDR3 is TGTGCCAGCAGTTACTCGATGTTTTCTTCGTATGAGACCCAGTACTTC.

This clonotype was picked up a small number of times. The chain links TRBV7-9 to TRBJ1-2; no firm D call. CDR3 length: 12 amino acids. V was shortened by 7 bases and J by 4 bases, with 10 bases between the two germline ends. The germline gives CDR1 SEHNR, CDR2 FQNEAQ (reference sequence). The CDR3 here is CASTQVPYGYTF. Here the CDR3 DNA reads TGTGCCAGCACTCAGGTTCCCTATGGCTACACCTTC.

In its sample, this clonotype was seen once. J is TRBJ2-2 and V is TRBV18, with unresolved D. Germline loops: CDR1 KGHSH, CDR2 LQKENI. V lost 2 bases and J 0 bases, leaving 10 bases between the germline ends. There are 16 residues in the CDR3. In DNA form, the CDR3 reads TGTGCCAGCTCACCATTTCAGGCCGCGAACACCGGGGAGCTGTTTTTT. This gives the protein CASSPFQAANTGELFF.

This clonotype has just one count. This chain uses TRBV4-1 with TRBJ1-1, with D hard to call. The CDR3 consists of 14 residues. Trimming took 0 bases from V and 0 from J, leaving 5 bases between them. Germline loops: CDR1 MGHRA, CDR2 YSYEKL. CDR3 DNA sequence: TGCGCCAGCAGCCAAGAAGCTATGAACACTGAAGCTTTCTTT. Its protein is CASSQEAMNTEAFF.

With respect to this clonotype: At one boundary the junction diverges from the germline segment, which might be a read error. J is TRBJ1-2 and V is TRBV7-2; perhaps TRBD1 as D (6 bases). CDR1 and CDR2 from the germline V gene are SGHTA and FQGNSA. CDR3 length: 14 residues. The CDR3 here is CANSSRGLSYGYTF. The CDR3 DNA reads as TGTGCCAACAGCTCCAGGGGACTCTCCTATGGCTACACCTTC.

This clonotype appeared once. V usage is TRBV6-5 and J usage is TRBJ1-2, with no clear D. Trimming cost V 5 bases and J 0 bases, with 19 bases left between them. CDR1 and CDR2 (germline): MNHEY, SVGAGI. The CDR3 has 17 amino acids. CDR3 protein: CASSREALSITNYGYTF. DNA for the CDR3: TGTGCCAGCAGTCGGGAGGCGTTGTCCATTACTAACTATGGCTACACCTTC.

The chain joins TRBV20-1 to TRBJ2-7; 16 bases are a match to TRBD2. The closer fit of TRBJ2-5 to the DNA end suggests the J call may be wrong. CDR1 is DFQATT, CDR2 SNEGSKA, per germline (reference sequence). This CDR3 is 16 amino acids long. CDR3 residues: CSARGTSGGARETQYF. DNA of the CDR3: TGCAGTGCCCGTGGGACTAGCGGGGGGGCCCGAGAGACCCAGTACTTC.

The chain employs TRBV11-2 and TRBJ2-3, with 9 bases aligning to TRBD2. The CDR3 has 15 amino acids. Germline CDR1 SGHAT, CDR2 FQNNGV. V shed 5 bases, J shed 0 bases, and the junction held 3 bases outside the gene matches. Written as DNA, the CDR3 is TGTGCCAGCAGCACTAGCGGGTACAGCACAGATACGCAGTATTTT. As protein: CASSTSGYSTDTQYF. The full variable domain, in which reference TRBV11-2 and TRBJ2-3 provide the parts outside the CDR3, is EAGVAQSPRYKIIEKRQSVAFWCNPISGHATLYWYQQILGQGPKLLIQFQNNGVVDDSQLPKDRFSAERLKGVDSTLKIQPAKLEDSAVYLCASSTSGYSTDTQYFGPGTRLTVL.

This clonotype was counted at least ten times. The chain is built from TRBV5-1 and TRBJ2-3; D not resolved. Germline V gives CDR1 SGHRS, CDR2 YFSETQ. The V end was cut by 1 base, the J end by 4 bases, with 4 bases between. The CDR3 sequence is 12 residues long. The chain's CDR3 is CASSLNPDTQYF. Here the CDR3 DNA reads TGCGCCAGCAGCTTGAACCCAGATACGCAGTATTTT.

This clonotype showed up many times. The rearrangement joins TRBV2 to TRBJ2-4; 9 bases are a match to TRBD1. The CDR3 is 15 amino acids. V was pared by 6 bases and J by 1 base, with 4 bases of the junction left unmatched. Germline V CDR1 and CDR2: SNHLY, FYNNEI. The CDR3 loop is CASRLQGAAKNIQYF. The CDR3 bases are TGTGCCAGCAGGTTACAGGGGGCGGCCAAAAACATTCAGTACTTC.

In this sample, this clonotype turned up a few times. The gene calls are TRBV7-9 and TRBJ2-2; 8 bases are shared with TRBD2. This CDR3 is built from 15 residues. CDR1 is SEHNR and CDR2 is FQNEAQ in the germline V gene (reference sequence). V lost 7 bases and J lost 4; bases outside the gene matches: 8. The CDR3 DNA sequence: TGTGCCAGCACCGCACTAGCGGCATCCACCGGGGAGCTGTTTTTT. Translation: CASTALAASTGELFF.

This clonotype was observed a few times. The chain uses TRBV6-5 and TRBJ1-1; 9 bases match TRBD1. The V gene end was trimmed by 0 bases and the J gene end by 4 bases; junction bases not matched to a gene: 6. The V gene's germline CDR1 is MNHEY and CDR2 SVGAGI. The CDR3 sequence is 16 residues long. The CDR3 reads CASSYSPGQGSTEAFF. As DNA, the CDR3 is TGTGCCAGCAGTTACTCCCCGGGACAGGGCAGCACTGAAGCTTTCTTT.

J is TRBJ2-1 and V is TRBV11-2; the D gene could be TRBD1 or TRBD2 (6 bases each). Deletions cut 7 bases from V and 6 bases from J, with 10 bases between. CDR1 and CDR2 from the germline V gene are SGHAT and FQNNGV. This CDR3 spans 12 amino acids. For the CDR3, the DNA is TGTGCCAGCAATGAGGGGGGCAATGAGCAGTTCTTC. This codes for CASNEGGNEQFF.

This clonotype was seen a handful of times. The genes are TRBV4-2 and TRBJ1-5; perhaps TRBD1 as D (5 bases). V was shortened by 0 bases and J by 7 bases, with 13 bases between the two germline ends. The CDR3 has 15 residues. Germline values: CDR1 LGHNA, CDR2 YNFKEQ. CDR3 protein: CASSQDVRGGQPQHF. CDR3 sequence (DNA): TGTGCCAGCAGCCAAGATGTGAGGGGCGGGCAGCCCCAGCATTTT.

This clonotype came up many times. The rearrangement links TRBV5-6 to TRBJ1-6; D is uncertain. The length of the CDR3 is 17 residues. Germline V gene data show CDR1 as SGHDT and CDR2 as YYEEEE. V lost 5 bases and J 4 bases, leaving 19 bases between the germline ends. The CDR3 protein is CASSRFPASDYNSPLHF. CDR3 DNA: TGTGCCAGCAGTCGATTTCCGGCCAGCGATTATAATTCACCCCTCCACTTT.

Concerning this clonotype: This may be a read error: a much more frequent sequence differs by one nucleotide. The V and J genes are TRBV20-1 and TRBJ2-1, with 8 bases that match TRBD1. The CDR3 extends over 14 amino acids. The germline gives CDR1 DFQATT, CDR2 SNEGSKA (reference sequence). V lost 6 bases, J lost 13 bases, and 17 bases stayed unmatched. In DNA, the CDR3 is TGCAGTGCCCCCAGCGAGGACAGGGACGAGACCCAGTTCTTC. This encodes CSAPSEDRDETQFF.

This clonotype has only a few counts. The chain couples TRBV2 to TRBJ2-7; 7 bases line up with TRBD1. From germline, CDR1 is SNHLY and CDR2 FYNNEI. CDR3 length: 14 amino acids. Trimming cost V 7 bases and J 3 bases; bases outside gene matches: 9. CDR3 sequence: CASNGQEPYYEQYF. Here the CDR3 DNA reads TGTGCCAGCAACGGACAGGAACCTTACTACGAGCAGTACTTC.

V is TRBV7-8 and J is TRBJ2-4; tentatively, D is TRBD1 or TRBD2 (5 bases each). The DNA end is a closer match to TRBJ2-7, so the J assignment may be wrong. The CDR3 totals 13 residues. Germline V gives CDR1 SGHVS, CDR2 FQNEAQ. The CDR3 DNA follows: TGTGCCAGCGGGGACCCACTTCCCGACGAGCAGTACTTC. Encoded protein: CASGDPLPDEQYF.

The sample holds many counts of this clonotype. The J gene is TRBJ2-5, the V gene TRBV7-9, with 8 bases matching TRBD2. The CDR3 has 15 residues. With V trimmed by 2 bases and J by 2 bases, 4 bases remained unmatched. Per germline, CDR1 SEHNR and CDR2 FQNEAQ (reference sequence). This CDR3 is CASSLTSGGQETQYF. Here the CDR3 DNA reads TGTGCCAGCAGCTTAACTAGCGGTGGTCAAGAGACCCAGTACTTC.

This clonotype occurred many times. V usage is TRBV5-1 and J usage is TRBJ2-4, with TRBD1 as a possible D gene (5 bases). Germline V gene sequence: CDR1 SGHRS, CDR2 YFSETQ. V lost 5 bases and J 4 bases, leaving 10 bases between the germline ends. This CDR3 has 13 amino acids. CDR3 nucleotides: TGCGCCAGCAGGGACACGGAGAAAAACATTCAGTACTTC. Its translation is CASRDTEKNIQYF.

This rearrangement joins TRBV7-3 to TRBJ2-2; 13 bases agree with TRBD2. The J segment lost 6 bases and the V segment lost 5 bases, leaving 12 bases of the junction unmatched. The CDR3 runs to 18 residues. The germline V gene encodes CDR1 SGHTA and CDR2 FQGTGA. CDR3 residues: CASSPKETSGGYAGELFF. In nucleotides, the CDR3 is TGTGCCAGCAGCCCTAAGGAGACTAGCGGGGGGTACGCCGGGGAGCTGTTTTTT.

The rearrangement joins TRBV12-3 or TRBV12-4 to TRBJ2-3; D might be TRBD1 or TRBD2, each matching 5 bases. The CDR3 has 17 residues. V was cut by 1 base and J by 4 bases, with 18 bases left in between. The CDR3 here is CASSLGPGRGSADTQYF. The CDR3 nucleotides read TGTGCCAGCAGTTTAGGCCCGGGACGAGGCAGCGCAGATACGCAGTATTTT.

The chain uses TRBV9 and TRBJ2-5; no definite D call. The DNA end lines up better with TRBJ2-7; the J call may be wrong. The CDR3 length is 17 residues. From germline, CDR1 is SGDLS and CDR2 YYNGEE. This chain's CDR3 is CASSLEPTPRLGYEQYF. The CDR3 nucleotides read TGTGCCAGCAGCCTTGAGCCTACTCCGCGCTTAGGCTACGAGCAGTACTTC.